Listed here are 15 T cell receptor beta chains from one sample, sequenced in a study of CD4 and CD8 cells across lung adenocarcinoma regions. TCRdb reprocessed the PCR reads with MiXCR, giving one entry per CDR3 protein. The table lists approximately 24,000 distinct CDR3 sequences, more than 45% of them singletons. Source material: CD8+ T cells from the center of a lung tumor. These receptors originate from a male donor with lung adenocarcinoma. The CD4 and CD8 labels of this study may be unreliable.

This clonotype was seen many times. V gene TRBV3-1 combines with J gene TRBJ2-6, with D hard to call. CDR3 length: 16 amino acids. V was cut by 2 bases and J by 0 bases, with 8 bases left in between. Germline V gene data show CDR1 as LGHDT and CDR2 as YNNKEL (reference sequence). Written as DNA, the CDR3 is TGTGCCAGCAGCCAAAGACGCGACTCTGGGGCCAACGTCCTGACTTTC. It specifies CASSQRRDSGANVLTF.

This clonotype was seen many times. V usage is TRBV6-5 and J usage is TRBJ2-2; tentatively, D is TRBD2 (6 bases). The CDR3 is 16 amino acids. Trimming removed 5 bases from V and 1 base from J, with 14 bases in between. CDR1 MNHEY and CDR2 SVGAGI come from the germline V gene. CDR3 loop: CASSPRLGQNTGELFF. As DNA, the CDR3 is TGTGCCAGCAGTCCTCGACTAGGCCAGAACACCGGGGAGCTGTTTTTT.

This clonotype was observed a handful of times. The chain recombines TRBV30 with TRBJ2-3; D ambiguous. The germline CDR1 and CDR2 sequences are GTSNPN and SVGIG (reference sequence). This CDR3 spans 12 amino acids. V was cut by 3 bases and J by 5 bases, with 9 bases left in between. This CDR3 is CAWSHQGDTQYF. CDR3 DNA: TGTGCCTGGAGCCATCAAGGAGATACGCAGTATTTT.

CDR3 DNA sequence: TGCGCCAGCAGCTTGGCCGGGACTAGCGGGAGTTACGAGCAGTACTTC. Its protein is CASSLAGTSGSYEQYF. V and J are TRBV5-1 and TRBJ2-1; the match to TRBD2 covers 14 bases. The J call may be incorrect, as the DNA end agrees better with TRBJ2-7. The CDR3 covers 16 residues. CDR1 is SGHRS and CDR2 is YFSETQ in the germline V gene.

Details on this clonotype: An end of the junction differs from the germline gene, which may be a read error. CDR3 sequence: CASRGTQTRGTDKQYF. For the CDR3, the DNA is TGTGCCAGCCGGGGCACGCAGACTAGGGGGACAGATAAGCAGTATTTT. The chain carries TRBV6-1 and TRBJ2-3, with D perhaps matching TRBD1 (7 bases). This CDR3 comprises 16 residues. Looked up from germline, CDR1 is MNHNS and CDR2 is SASEGT.

About this clonotype itself: Mismatch with germline at one junction end may stem from a read error. This chain uses TRBV6-1 with TRBJ2-5, with a possible D match to TRBD2 (6 bases). CDR3 length equals 13 residues. Germline CDR1 MNHNS, CDR2 SASEGT. CDR3 protein: CASSRGGADAQSF. The CDR3 nucleotides are TGTGCCAGCAGCCGCGGAGGGGCGGACGCCCAGTCTTTC.

The genes are TRBV6-1 and TRBJ2-5; D unresolved. The J call may be faulty, since TRBJ2-7 better matches the DNA end. The V gene's germline CDR1 is MNHNS and CDR2 SASEGT. The CDR3 contains 12 residues. Here the CDR3 reads CASSEVSDEQYF. The CDR3 nucleotides are TGTGCCAGCAGTGAAGTCTCGGACGAGCAGTACTTC.

This clonotype was seen repeatedly, ten times or more. This sequence may be a read error, since a much larger clone differs from it by one base. The chain links TRBV6-1 to TRBJ2-1; 8 bases are shared with TRBD1. Looked up from germline, CDR1 is MNHNS and CDR2 is SASEGT. The CDR3 has 13 residues. The junction had 6 bases not matched to a gene; V was cut back by 1 base and J by 13 bases. CDR3 in amino acids: CASSEDRGETQFF. The CDR3 coding sequence is TGTGCCAGCAGTGAAGACAGGGGGGAGACCCAGTTCTTC.

The J gene is TRBJ2-2, the V gene TRBV3-1; a possible D gene is TRBD1 (6 bases). There are 14 residues in the CDR3. The ends were cut back, 4 bases at V and 0 bases at J, with 6 bases in the middle. The germline V gene encodes CDR1 LGHDT and CDR2 YNNKEL (reference sequence). CDR3 in amino acids: CASSRQANTGELFF. For the CDR3, the DNA is TGTGCCAGCAGCCGACAGGCGAACACCGGGGAGCTGTTTTTT.

This sequence joins TRBV20-1 and TRBJ1-3, with TRBD1 matching 7 bases. V lost 1 base, J lost 4 bases, and 1 base stayed unmatched. The germline gives CDR1 DFQATT, CDR2 SNEGSKA (reference sequence). The CDR3 sequence is 13 residues long. For the CDR3, the DNA is TGCAGTGCTAGAGGACAGGGCGGAAACACCATATATTTT. Translation gives CSARGQGGNTIYF.

Concerning this clonotype itself: One junction end disagrees with the germline gene, perhaps due to a read error. This chain joins TRBV6-1 and TRBJ2-3; unclear D gene. The CDR3 has 14 amino acids. Germline CDR1 is MNHNS and CDR2 is SASEGT. The CDR3 here is CAGRVAGVEDTQYF. The CDR3 DNA follows: TGTGCCGGCAGAGTGGCCGGTGTGGAAGATACGCAGTATTTC.

This clonotype was seen many times. The chain has TRBV6-2 or TRBV6-3 and TRBJ2-3; possible D gene TRBD1, 6 bases. The V end was cut by 4 bases, the J end by 4 bases, with 9 bases between. In germline, CDR1 is MNHEY, CDR2 SVGEGT. The CDR3 has 13 amino acids. CDR3 residues: CASSSRGADTQYF. The DNA of the CDR3 is TGTGCCAGCAGTTCCAGGGGCGCAGATACGCAGTATTTT.

The chain links TRBV6-1 to TRBJ2-6; perhaps TRBD2 as D (7 bases). Between the trimmed V and J ends, which lost 0 bases and 4 bases, there was a span of 13 bases. This CDR3 has 17 amino acids. Germline V CDR1 and CDR2: MNHNS, SASEGT. This chain's CDR3 is CASSEAGGAGGANVLTF. CDR3 nucleotides: TGTGCCAGCAGTGAAGCGGGGGGGGCGGGGGGGGCCAACGTCCTGACTTTC.

The rearrangement uses TRBV7-8 and TRBJ1-2, with a possible D match to TRBD1 (6 bases). V was pared by 5 bases and J by 0 bases, with 13 bases between. The CDR3 is 15 amino acids. Germline V lookup: CDR1 SGHVS, CDR2 FQNEAQ. CDR3 DNA sequence: TGTGCCAGCAGCCCACGGACAGCCTCTAACTATGGCTACACCTTC. This encodes CASSPRTASNYGYTF.

This clonotype was counted between two and nine times. This chain connects TRBV7-9 to TRBJ1-2; D is undetermined. V was clipped by 11 bases and J by 0 bases, with 10 bases between them. Germline-derived CDR1 and CDR2 are SEHNR and FQNEAQ (reference sequence). The CDR3 contains 12 residues. The DNA for the CDR3 is TGTGCCCTCGAGAGGGCTAACTATGGCTACACCTTC. This gives the protein CALERANYGYTF.